The 15 T cell receptor beta chains in this list originate from one sample, sequenced in a study of human T cells and chemical hapten exposure. Noted time point: patch test 1, 2 weeks after DPC sensitization. Treatment specified: therapeutic diphenylcyclopropenone sensitization with weekly scalp DPC. MiXCR was run by TCRdb on the RACE reads, yielding one entry per CDR3 protein. The sample records approximately 90,000 distinct CDR3 sequences, 10% to 13% being singletons. The sample was whole blood, taken in connection with sensitization to the hapten diphenylcyclopropenone (DPC). These receptors all come from a middle-aged man with alopecia areata. Some clones in this sample may be carry-over from other donors' samples.

This clonotype is a singleton in its sample. The chain joins TRBV12-5 to TRBJ2-5; 8 positions match TRBD1. Germline CDR1 LGHNT, CDR2 FRNRAP. V lost 5 bases and J lost 1; bases outside the gene matches: 0. The CDR3 is 13 residues long. In DNA form, the CDR3 reads TGTGCTAGTGGTACAGGGGGCCAAGAGACCCAGTACTTC. This translates into CASGTGGQETQYF.

This clonotype was counted a few times. The genes are TRBV7-9 and TRBJ2-1; maybe TRBD1 (5 bases). Trimming cost V 3 bases and J 2 bases, with 8 bases left between them. Germline CDR1 reads SEHNR; CDR2 reads FQNEAQ (reference sequence). This CDR3 spans 14 amino acids. In DNA form, the CDR3 reads TGTGCCAGCAGCTTGTTGACAGCCTACAATGAGCAGTTCTTC. This sequence encodes CASSLLTAYNEQFF.

This clonotype was recorded a few times. The J gene is TRBJ2-1, the V gene TRBV6-2 or TRBV6-3, with 9 bases lining up with TRBD2. CDR1 is MNHEY and CDR2 is SVGEGT in the germline V gene. The CDR3 is made up of 17 amino acids. J gave up 7 bases and V 2 bases, and 12 bases lay outside the gene matches. The CDR3 bases are TGTGCCAGCAGTTACGGAGGCGGGAGGGGGCGTGGGAATGAGCAGTTCTTC. Its protein product is CASSYGGGRGRGNEQFF.

This clonotype was seen only a few times. The rearrangement links TRBV7-2 to TRBJ2-4; D uncertain. CDR1 is SGHTA and CDR2 is FQGNSA in the germline V gene. This CDR3 has 16 residues. Trimming took off 3 bases at V and 3 bases at J, with 15 bases between the two ends. The CDR3 coding sequence is TGTGCCAGCAGCTTGTTCCCGAGAATTAACAAAAACATTCAGTACTTC. This translates into CASSLFPRINKNIQYF.

This clonotype was observed a handful of times. J is TRBJ1-4 and V is TRBV19; D not resolved. Germline V CDR1 and CDR2: LNHDA, SQIVND (reference sequence). This CDR3 has 14 residues. V lost 5 bases and J lost 6, with 13 bases in between. The CDR3 is CASSWRAGDEKLFF. The CDR3 nucleotides are TGTGCCAGTAGTTGGAGGGCCGGGGATGAAAAACTGTTTTTT.

This clonotype was detected only a few times. V usage is TRBV18 and J usage is TRBJ2-7; 11 nucleotides line up with TRBD1. The CDR3 length is 15 residues. Germline V gene data show CDR1 as KGHSH and CDR2 as LQKENI. V gave up 3 bases and J gave up 9 bases; unmatched junction bases: 10. The CDR3 DNA reads as TGTGCCAGCTCACCGGGACAGGGGGTCCCCGCTTCGCAGTACGTC. Translating gives CASSPGQGVPASQYV.

This clonotype has just a few counts. This chain joins TRBV27 and TRBJ1-1; D ambiguous. Per germline, CDR1 MNHEY and CDR2 SMNVEV (reference sequence). Trimming cost V 2 bases and J 4 bases, with 11 bases left between them. This CDR3 is 14 amino acids long. Here the CDR3 DNA reads TGTGCCAGCAGTTTACGGGCCCAGTCCACTGAAGCTTTCTTT. Its protein product is CASSLRAQSTEAFF.

This chain links TRBV7-2 with TRBJ2-1, with TRBD2 matching over 8 bases. V shed 2 bases, J shed 7 bases, and the junction held 4 bases outside the gene matches. From germline, CDR1 is SGHTA and CDR2 FQGNSA. The CDR3 spans 14 residues. CDR3 protein: CASSLSLAGNEQFF. CDR3 DNA: TGTGCCAGCAGCTTAAGTCTAGCGGGTAATGAGCAGTTCTTC.

This clonotype occurred a few times. This chain uses TRBV12-3 or TRBV12-4 with TRBJ2-3; no clear D gene. With 6 bases removed from V and 2 bases from J, the gap between germline ends came to 6 bases. The CDR3 length is 12 residues. The CDR3 here is CASSHYTDTQYF. In DNA form, the CDR3 reads TGTGCCAGCAGCCATTACACAGATACGCAGTATTTT.

The chain uses TRBV11-2 and TRBJ2-4, with 7 bases fitting TRBD2. Losses at the gene ends were 5 bases for V and 0 bases for J; bases not matched to a gene: 25. Germline V lookup: CDR1 SGHAT, CDR2 FQNNGV. The CDR3 is made up of 22 amino acids. CDR3 DNA: TGTGCCAGCAGCCCAGCGGGACCGTCTAGCAACGGAGTCGGAATAGCCAAAAACATTCAGTACTTC. It is translated as CASSPAGPSSNGVGIAKNIQYF.

The table lists this clonotype with a few counts. The chain uses TRBV20-1 and TRBJ2-3, with D perhaps given as TRBD1 or TRBD2 (5 bases each). From germline, CDR1 is DFQATT and CDR2 SNEGSKA (reference sequence). The CDR3 is 13 amino acids. Between the trimmed V and J ends, which lost 2 bases and 1 base, there was a span of 7 bases. The CDR3 reads CSARLGGTDTQYF. The CDR3 nucleotides read TGCAGTGCTAGACTGGGGGGCACAGATACGCAGTATTTT.

This clonotype was counted ten times or more. The rearrangement uses TRBV10-3 and TRBJ1-2; D remains ambiguous. Germline V gene data show CDR1 as ENHRY and CDR2 as SYGVKD. This CDR3 has 16 residues. V shed 0 bases and J shed 2 bases, with 13 bases lying between them. The CDR3 sequence: CAISESRNSLNYGYTF. The DNA of the CDR3 is TGTGCCATCAGTGAGTCCCGGAACAGCCTAAACTATGGCTACACCTTC.

A few counts support this clonotype. This sequence joins TRBV9 and TRBJ2-3; D is undetermined. Per the germline V gene, CDR1 is SGDLS and CDR2 is YYNGEE. The length of the CDR3 is 13 residues. V shed 4 bases and J shed 6 bases, with 12 bases lying between them. The CDR3 sequence: CASSRTGFDTQYF. CDR3 bases: TGTGCCAGCAGCCGGACCGGGTTTGATACGCAGTATTTT.

This clonotype occurred many times. The chain employs TRBV27 and TRBJ1-2, with a weak D call TRBD1 (6 bases). The length of the CDR3 is 16 residues. With 2 bases removed from V and 6 bases from J, the gap between germline ends came to 19 bases. The V gene's germline CDR1 is MNHEY and CDR2 SMNVEV (reference sequence). The CDR3 bases are TGTGCCAGCAGTTTACGTCGGGGGGCGCCTCTAGATGGCTACACCTTC. This gives the protein CASSLRRGAPLDGYTF.

This clonotype was picked up one time. A much larger clone lies one base from this, so it may be a read error. The chain uses TRBV7-2 and TRBJ1-1; D uncertain. The CDR3 runs to 13 residues. Germline lookup yields CDR1 SGHTA and CDR2 FQGNSA. Trimming shortened V by 0 bases and J by 5 bases, and 7 bases separated the two germline ends. DNA of the CDR3: TGTGCCAGCAGCTTAGCTAGACCGACTGAAGCTTTCTTT. It translates to CASSLARPTEAFF.